These T cell receptor beta chains were read from a single sample in a study of cytomegalovirus exposure and HLA in healthy donors. Libraries were prepared by immunoSEQ multiplex PCR; TCRdb keeps only in-frame clonotypes and omits some of them. The data show tens of thousands of clones, with about 86% seen just once and around 1.7% held by the top ten. The sample was PBMCs. These receptors were obtained from a man aged 35 to 55 in good health and CMV-seronegative. The CDR3 runs from the conserved cysteine through the conserved F or W. D genes are given only for firm matches. The size of a clone is reported for some rows only, either as once, few or many, or as a class for expanded clones.

V,size,length,J,D,CDR3,DNA
TRBV4-3,.,18,TRBJ1-2,.,CASSTLAVGGHANYGYTF,TGCGCCAGCAGCACCCTTGCAGTAGGGGGACACGCAAACTATGGCTACACCTTC
TRBV11-3,.,14,TRBJ1-4,TRBD1,CASSQGQGDEKLFF,TGTGCCAGCAGCCAGGGACAGGGTGATGAAAAACTGTTTTTT
TRBV5-4,.,13,TRBJ1-3,.,CASSPVGANTIYF,TGTGCCAGCAGCCCGGTAGGGGCTAACACCATATATTTT
TRBV5-1,.,16,TRBJ1-1,TRBD1,CASNPGTGGTNTEAFF,TGCGCCAGCAACCCCGGAACAGGGGGTACGAACACTGAAGCTTTCTTT
TRBV4-1,.,16,TRBJ1-1,TRBD1,CASSQVQGALNTEAFF,TGCGCCAGCAGCCAAGTGCAGGGGGCCCTGAACACTGAAGCTTTCTTT
TRBV6-5,few,15,TRBJ2-7,TRBD1,CASKGIGQGSYEQYF,TGTGCCAGCAAAGGGATAGGACAGGGGTCCTACGAGCAGTACTTC
TRBV2,.,14,TRBJ2-1,.,CASSVHGTALGWIF,TGTGCCAGCAGTGTACACGGGACTGCCCTAGGGTGGATCTTC
TRBV5-1,.,15,TRBJ2-5,TRBD1,CASSLGTGAGQTQYF,TGCGCCAGCAGCTTGGGGACAGGCGCTGGGCAGACCCAGTACTTC
TRBV6-6,.,15,TRBJ1-3,.,CASSPSGALGNTIYF,TGTGCCAGCAGCCCCAGTGGGGCCTTGGGAAACACCATATATTTT
TRBV11-2,.,18,TRBJ1-5,.,CASSGGTAGPFRNQPQHF,TGTGCCAGCAGCGGAGGAACCGCGGGGCCGTTTCGCAATCAGCCCCAGCATTTT
TRBV7-9,once,16,TRBJ1-2,.,CASSLSTFEGAGGYTF,TGTGCCAGCAGCTTAAGCACCTTTGAAGGGGCCGGTGGCTACACCTTC
TRBV19,few,14,TRBJ1-6,.,CASTFRSENSPLHF,TGTGCCAGTACGTTCAGGTCCGAGAATTCACCCCTCCACTTT
TRBV5-6,few,13,TRBJ1-5,.,CASSLAGDQPQHF,TGTGCCAGCAGCTTGGCAGGGGATCAGCCCCAGCATTTT
TRBV19,.,12,TRBJ2-2,.,CASSTLTGELFF,TGTGCCAGTAGTACCCTCACCGGGGAGCTGTTTTTT
TRBV7-8,.,16,TRBJ1-2,.,CASTQLTRTYNYGYTF,TGTGCCAGCACCCAGCTGACTCGGACATATAACTATGGCTACACCTTC
TRBV9,once,15,TRBJ2-2,.,CASSVVGGDTGELFF,TGTGCCAGCAGCGTAGTTGGCGGGGACACCGGGGAGCTGTTTTTT
TRBV10-3,.,14,TRBJ2-3,TRBD1,CAIKDRGSTDTQYF,TGTGCCATCAAGGACAGGGGTTCGACAGATACGCAGTATTTT
TRBV19,.,13,TRBJ2-7,TRBD2,CASSIEGLAKQYF,TGTGCCAGTAGTATAGAGGGACTAGCTAAGCAGTACTTC
TRBV4-3,.,14,TRBJ1-1,.,CASSGGSGTSEAFF,TGCGCCAGCAGCGGAGGCAGCGGAACAAGTGAAGCTTTCTTT
TRBV18,.,13,TRBJ2-5,.,CASSPWGGETQYF,TGTGCCAGCTCACCTTGGGGCGGTGAGACCCAGTACTTC
TRBV18,.,15,TRBJ1-4,.,CASSPWEQGSEKLFF,TGTGCCAGCTCACCATGGGAGCAGGGGTCTGAAAAACTGTTTTTT
TRBV4-3,.,18,TRBJ1-1,TRBD1,CASSPVATGEWNYFEAFF,TGCGCCAGCAGCCCCGTGGCGACAGGGGAATGGAATTACTTTGAAGCTTTCTTT
TRBV20-1,.,11,TRBJ2-2,.,CSARSTGELFF,TGCAGTGCGCGGAGCACCGGGGAGCTGTTTTTT
TRBV10-3,.,13,TRBJ1-5,TRBD1,CAIRDRDNQPQHF,TGTGCCATCAGAGACAGGGATAATCAGCCCCAGCATTTT
TRBV7-6,.,21,TRBJ2-2,.,CASSLGSYRTSFSANTGELFF,TGTGCCAGCAGCTTAGGATCCTATCGAACTAGTTTTTCCGCCAACACCGGGGAGCTGTTTTTT
TRBV5-1,.,15,TRBJ2-2,TRBD1,CASSSDRGLAGELFF,TGCGCCAGCAGCTCGGACAGGGGATTGGCCGGGGAGCTGTTTTTT
TRBV7-2,.,15,TRBJ2-1,.,CASSLSERAPNEQFF,TGTGCCAGCAGCTTATCCGAGCGGGCCCCCAATGAGCAGTTCTTC
TRBV27,.,14,TRBJ2-5,TRBD2,CASRPGLAAETQYF,TGTGCCAGCAGGCCTGGACTAGCCGCGGAGACCCAGTACTTC
TRBV10-3,few,12,TRBJ1-2,.,CAISTQGYGYTF,TGTGCCATCAGTACACAGGGTTATGGCTACACCTTC
TRBV19,few,15,TRBJ2-3,.,CASSISGMSTDTQYF,TGTGCCAGTAGTATATCCGGGATGAGCACAGATACGCAGTATTTT
TRBV6-5,.,14,TRBJ1-1,.,CASGSLGVNTEAFF,TGTGCCAGCGGCTCCTTAGGGGTAAACACTGAAGCTTTCTTT
TRBV19,.,16,TRBJ2-1,TRBD2,CASSPRWGSGVNEQFF,TGTGCCAGTAGTCCCCGGTGGGGTAGCGGGGTCAATGAGCAGTTCTTC
TRBV7-2,once,16,TRBJ1-6,.,CASSLASRTDYSPLHF,TGTGCCAGCAGCTTAGCTTCAAGGACGGACTATTCACCCCTCCACTTT
TRBV4-3,.,17,TRBJ1-2,.,CASSQDRGGGAPYGYTF,TGCGCCAGCAGCCAAGATCGGGGTGGGGGGGCCCCCTATGGCTACACCTTC
TRBV27,.,15,TRBJ2-3,.,CASSLSRSYTDTQYF,TGTGCCAGCAGCCTGAGTCGGAGCTACACAGATACGCAGTATTTT
TRBV30,.,15,TRBJ1-5,.,CAWTPPGLGNQPQHF,TGTGCCTGGACCCCCCCTGGGCTTGGGAATCAGCCCCAGCATTTT
TRBV5-6,few,14,TRBJ1-2,TRBD1,CASSLGRGFLGYTF,TGTGCCAGCAGCTTGGGCAGGGGGTTTTTGGGCTACACCTTC
TRBV11-3,.,15,TRBJ2-5,TRBD2,CASSGPASGGETQYF,TGTGCCAGCAGCGGACCGGCCAGCGGGGGCGAGACCCAGTACTTC
TRBV2,once,15,TRBJ1-2,TRBD1,CASSPTRDRGYGYTF,TGTGCCAGCAGTCCTACGAGGGACAGGGGCTATGGCTACACCTTC
TRBV19,.,14,TRBJ2-4,.,CASSLPGGKNIQYF,TGTGCCAGTAGTCTCCCCGGGGGAAAAAACATTCAGTACTTC
TRBV10-2,.,16,TRBJ2-3,TRBD1,CASRRGQGRWTDTQYF,TGCGCCAGCAGGAGAGGACAGGGGAGGTGGACAGATACGCAGTATTTT
TRBV6-1,few,16,TRBJ2-3,TRBD2,CASSDFASGVVDTQYF,TGTGCCAGCAGTGATTTCGCTAGCGGGGTGGTAGATACGCAGTATTTT
TRBV30,.,16,TRBJ1-6,.,CAWSVRGLRYNSPLHF,TGTGCCTGGAGTGTACGTGGACTCCGCTATAATTCACCCCTCCACTTT
TRBV4-2,few,16,TRBJ2-3,.,CASSQGMSGELDTQYF,TGTGCCAGCAGCCAAGGGATGAGTGGGGAGTTGGATACGCAGTATTTT
TRBV30,.,12,TRBJ1-6,.,CAWSERRQNLHF,TGTGCCTGGAGTGAGAGGAGACAGAACCTCCACTTT
TRBV9,once,16,TRBJ1-2,.,CASSVHQMTAYYGYTF,TGTGCCAGCAGCGTGCACCAGATGACAGCTTACTATGGCTACACCTTC
TRBV29-1,.,17,TRBJ1-2,TRBD1,CSVGLGLAGQSPYGYTF,TGCAGCGTGGGGCTGGGTTTAGCGGGACAGTCCCCCTATGGCTACACCTTC
TRBV29-1,.,13,TRBJ2-5,TRBD1,CSVSRDRRETQYF,TGCAGCGTAAGCCGGGACAGACGAGAGACCCAGTACTTC
TRBV7-2,.,15,TRBJ2-2,.,CASSSRRGQGGELFF,TGTGCCAGCAGCAGCCGGAGGGGGCAAGGCGGGGAGCTGTTTTTT
TRBV9,.,15,TRBJ2-1,.,CASSENGGGLAEQFF,TGTGCCAGCAGCGAGAATGGGGGGGGGCTGGCTGAGCAGTTCTTC
TRBV14,.,18,TRBJ2-6,TRBD2,CASSHFPSGGSGANVLTF,TGTGCCAGCAGCCACTTTCCTAGCGGGGGCTCTGGGGCCAACGTCCTGACTTTC
TRBV18,.,14,TRBJ2-5,.,CASSPTAGKETQYF,TGTGCCAGCTCACCAACGGCGGGTAAAGAGACCCAGTACTTC
TRBV30,.,13,TRBJ1-2,.,CAWSVLQGYGYTF,TGTGCCTGGAGTGTACTACAGGGCTATGGCTACACCTTC
TRBV5-8,.,13,TRBJ1-5,.,CASSTGVNQPQHF,TGTGCCAGCAGCACCGGTGTTAATCAGCCCCAGCATTTT
TRBV10-3,.,13,TRBJ1-1,.,CAIKEREETEAFF,TGTGCCATCAAAGAGAGGGAAGAAACTGAAGCTTTCTTT